This T cell receptor (beta chain) was retrieved from a study of blood T cell repertoires in COVID-19. Only in-frame clones appear in the TCRdb table, and some are missing; sequencing was by immunoSEQ multiplex PCR. The repertoire holds hundreds of thousands of clones, with approximately 85% as singletons. This clone turned up a few times. Germline V CDR1 and CDR2: SGHTA, FQGNSA. CDR3 size: 14 residues. With 2 bases removed from V and 5 bases from J, the gap between germline ends came to 12 bases. The sequencing sample was made of PBMCs or T cells enriched from blood (not recorded which). The V gene is TRBV7-2, the J gene TRBJ1-2; D possibly corresponds to TRBD1 (6 bases). The receptor was derived from a man aged 25 to 45 who had recovered from COVID-19. CDR3 coding DNA: TGTGCCAGCAGCTTACAGGGGTTCGGATATGGCTACACCTTC. Amino acid sequence: CASSLQGFGYGYTF.